A selection of T cell receptor beta chains follows, all from one sample in a study of blood T cells in healthy people across ages. TCRdb re-analysed the 5' RACE reads in MiXCR, keeping a single row per CDR3 protein. The sample yields about 1.5 million distinct CDR3 sequences, 42% seen once. Sequencing used blood. Every receptor here comes from a young woman in good health. CDR3s include the opening cysteine and the closing phenylalanine or tryptophan. D genes are given only for firm matches. Clone size is stated in some rows and not others, as once, few, many or a class when expanded.

once	-	TRBV12-3/TRBV12-4	TRBJ1-2	TGTGCCAGCAGCTTCTTACAGGGCCTAGCTAACTATGGCTACACCTTC	CASSFLQGLANYGYTF
-	-	TRBV27	TRBJ1-1	TGTGCCACCACATCGGCAGCCTTGAACACTGAAGCTTTCTTT	CATTSAALNTEAFF
many	TRBD2	TRBV7-2	TRBJ2-1	TGTGCCAGCGGGGGGGGAGCGGTCATTTACAATGAGCAGTTCTTC	CASGGGAVIYNEQFF
-	-	TRBV6-5	TRBJ2-3	TGTGCCAGCAGTTACTCGAGCGGGCTATCAGTAGATACGCAGTATTTT	CASSYSSGLSVDTQYF
many	TRBD1	TRBV3-1	TRBJ2-5	TGTGCCAGCAGCCAAGACCCTAGGACAGGGATGTTCCAAGAGACCCAGTACTTC	CASSQDPRTGMFQETQYF
-	-	TRBV7-2	TRBJ2-5	TGTGCCAGCAGCGAAGTCGGGGCTAGCTGGGAGACCCAGTACTTC	CASSEVGASWETQYF
many	-	TRBV7-9	TRBJ2-1	TGTGCCAGCAGCTTAGCCTACTCCAATGAGCAGTTCTTC	CASSLAYSNEQFF
few	-	TRBV29-1	TRBJ2-7	TGCAGCGTTGTTCTAGCGTTAACCTACGAGCAGTACTTC	CSVVLALTYEQYF
-	-	TRBV20-1	TRBJ1-6	TGCAGTGCTAAGGGGGAAGCTTCACCCCTCCACTTT	CSAKGEASPLHF
-	-	TRBV7-9	TRBJ2-3	TGTGCCAGCATCCCTCAGTGGTCAGAGAGCACAGATACGCAGTATTTT	CASIPQWSESTDTQYF
few	TRBD1	TRBV9	TRBJ2-3	TGTGCTAGCAGTCGGGACAGTTCTAGCACAGATACGCAGTATTTT	CASSRDSSSTDTQYF
few	-	TRBV6-2/TRBV6-3	TRBJ1-2	TGTGCCAGCAGTCGGGCCCTTCTCGTCTATGGCTACACCTTC	CASSRALLVYGYTF
-	-	TRBV20-1	TRBJ2-7	TGCAGTGCCAATACGAGAGCGGAATTATACAATGAGCAGTACTTC	CSANTRAELYNEQYF
-	TRBD1	TRBV3-1	TRBJ2-5	TGTGCCAGCAGCCAAAACGACAGGGGTCGCGAGACCCAGTACTTC	CASSQNDRGRETQYF
-	-	TRBV28	TRBJ2-5	TGTGCCAGCAGTTTATTACCCAATACAAGGCAAGAGACCCAGTACTTC	CASSLLPNTRQETQYF
-	-	TRBV15	TRBJ1-3	TGTGCCACCAGCAGAGACGCGCCTAGACCCTCTGGAAACACCATATATTTT	CATSRDAPRPSGNTIYF
-	TRBD1	TRBV27	TRBJ2-7	TGTGCCAGCAGGGGGACAGGGGGTAGGGAGCAGTACTTC	CASRGTGGREQYF
-	TRBD2	TRBV6-2/TRBV6-3	TRBJ2-5	TGTGCCAGCAGCTCCCGGGCTAGCGGGACCCTTGACCAAGAGACCCAGTACTTC	CASSSRASGTLDQETQYF
few	TRBD2	TRBV20-1	TRBJ2-5	TGCAGTGCAAGACCGCTAGCGGGGGGACATCTAGGAGAGCAGTACTTC	CSARPLAGGHLGEQYF
many	-	TRBV7-9	TRBJ1-1	TGTGCCAGCAGCTTAGGGGGCGGTGAAGCTTTCTTT	CASSLGGGEAFF
-	TRBD1	TRBV7-2	TRBJ1-2	TGTGCCAGCAGCTTAGCAAGGGACAGAGCTAACTATGGCTACACCTTC	CASSLARDRANYGYTF
few	-	TRBV10-3	TRBJ1-5	TGTGCCATCAGTGTCGACCTGTTCAATCAGCCCCAGCATTTT	CAISVDLFNQPQHF
many	TRBD1	TRBV4-3	TRBJ1-2	TGTGCCAGCAGCCAAGGACAGGGGGCCTATGGCTACACCTTC	CASSQGQGAYGYTF
few	TRBD1	TRBV6-2/TRBV6-3	TRBJ1-1	TGTGCCAGCAGACCGGGACAGTCAAACACTGAAGCTTTCTTT	CASRPGQSNTEAFF
-	TRBD1	TRBV4-1	TRBJ2-1	TGCGCCAGCAGCCAAGTAACAGGGGGCTTCAGTGAGCAGTTCTTC	CASSQVTGGFSEQFF
-	TRBD2	TRBV20-1	TRBJ2-1	TGCAGTGTCACCTCTTGGGGACTAGCGGACTCCTACAATGAGCAGTTCTTC	CSVTSWGLADSYNEQFF
-	-	TRBV11-2	TRBJ2-5	TGTGCCAGCAGCTTACATGCGCGGGAGACCCAGTACTTC	CASSLHARETQYF
-	-	TRBV30	TRBJ2-5	TGTGCCTGGAGTACTCAGGGTGTGGGGGAGCAGTACTTC	CAWSTQGVGEQYF
few	-	TRBV6-6	TRBJ2-3	TGTGCCAGCAGTCGGGACCTAGGCGCAGATACGCAGTATTTT	CASSRDLGADTQYF
once	-	TRBV28	TRBJ2-7	TGTGCCAGCAGTTTAAAAGCCGGCGAGCAGTACTTC	CASSLKAGEQYF
-	TRBD1	TRBV6-6	TRBJ2-5	TGTGCCAGTTGCCGGGACAGGTTGGAGGAGACCCAGTACTTC	CASCRDRLEETQYF
-	-	TRBV5-5	TRBJ1-3	TGTGCCAGCAGCTTGGGAAGTAACACCATATATTTT	CASSLGSNTIYF
-	TRBD2	TRBV28	TRBJ2-1	TGTGCCAGCAGTCCGTGGACTAGCAGCTCCTACAATGAGCAGTTCTTC	CASSPWTSSSYNEQFF
-	TRBD1	TRBV6-2/TRBV6-3	TRBJ2-1	TGTGCCAGCAGTGACGACAGGGGATACTACAATGAGCAGTTCTTC	CASSDDRGYYNEQFF
few	TRBD1	TRBV27	TRBJ1-5	TGTGCCAGCAGTTTATCCGGACAGGCTTATAGCAATCAGCCCCAGCATTTT	CASSLSGQAYSNQPQHF
many	-	TRBV7-2	TRBJ2-3	TGTGCCAGCAGCTTAGGACAGGCTAGCACAGATACGCAGTATTTT	CASSLGQASTDTQYF
-	TRBD1	TRBV6-5	TRBJ2-5	TGTGCCAGCAGTCGAATACTTCAGGGGGCTCAAGAGACCCAGTACTTC	CASSRILQGAQETQYF
-	-	TRBV7-2	TRBJ2-3	TGTGCCAGCAGCCGCGACGGGGGGCGTGCGGCACTGGATACGCAGTATTTT	CASSRDGGRAALDTQYF
-	TRBD1	TRBV2	TRBJ1-2	TGTGTCAGCGGCAAGACAGGGACTAACTATGGCTACACCTTC	CVSGKTGTNYGYTF
many	-	TRBV11-2	TRBJ2-3	TGTGCCAGCAGCTCCCACAGGAGGGGGGGCTCCACAGATACGCAGTATTTT	CASSSHRRGGSTDTQYF
-	-	TRBV12-3/TRBV12-4	TRBJ2-3	TGTGCCAGCAGCCCCCCGGGGGGCCGAGATACGCAGTATTTT	CASSPPGGRDTQYF
few	-	TRBV20-1	TRBJ1-5	TGCAGTGCTAGAGACGGCACGGGTCAGCCCCAGCATTTT	CSARDGTGQPQHF
few	-	TRBV25-1	TRBJ1-2	TGTGCCAGCAGTGAGGGGCAGGGCAGGTACGGCTACACCTTC	CASSEGQGRYGYTF
-	-	TRBV7-2	TRBJ2-2	TGTGCCAGCAGCCATGGTGTACACCCGAAAGGAGGGGAGCTGTTTTTT	CASSHGVHPKGGELFF
few	TRBD2	TRBV25-1	TRBJ2-3	TGTGCCAGCAGGGCTCTTCCGGGAGGGCAGAAGTATTTT	CASRALPGGQKYF
-	TRBD2	TRBV20-1	TRBJ2-7	TGCAGTGCTAGTTCTCCGGGACTAGCGGGACACGGGTACGAGCAGTACTTC	CSASSPGLAGHGYEQYF